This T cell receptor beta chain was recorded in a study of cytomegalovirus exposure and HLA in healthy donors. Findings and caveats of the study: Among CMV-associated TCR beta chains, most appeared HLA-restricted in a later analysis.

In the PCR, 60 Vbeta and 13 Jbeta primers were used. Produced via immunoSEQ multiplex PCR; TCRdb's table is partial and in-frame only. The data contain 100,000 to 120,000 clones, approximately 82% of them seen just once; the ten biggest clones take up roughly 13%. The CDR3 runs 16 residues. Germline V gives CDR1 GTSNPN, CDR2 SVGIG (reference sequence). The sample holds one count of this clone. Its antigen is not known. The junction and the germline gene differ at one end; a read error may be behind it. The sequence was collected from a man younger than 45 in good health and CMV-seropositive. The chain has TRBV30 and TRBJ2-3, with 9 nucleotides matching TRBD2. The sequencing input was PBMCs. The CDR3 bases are TGTGCCTGGAGTGTGATCGGTAGCGGGGGCCCAAACACGCCGTATTTT. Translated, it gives CAWSVIGSGGPNTPYF.